A single sample is the source of the 30 T cell receptor beta chains below, sequenced in a study of T cell responses to AZD1222 COVID-19 vaccine. Using immunoSEQ multiplex PCR, the repertoire was profiled, and TCRdb retains in-frame clones only, with some absent. The sample lists about 140,000 clones; approximately 91% were seen once. The material sequenced was peripheral blood, taken 28 days after the second AZD1222 dose. Receptors were obtained from an adult who received the AZD1222 COVID-19 vaccine.

This clone was detected once. The chain recombines TRBV7-8 with TRBJ2-1; D unclear. Per the germline V gene, CDR1 is SGHVS and CDR2 is FQNEAQ. This CDR3 region has 12 residues. The V end lost 8 bases, the J end lost 8 bases, and 13 bases lay between the germline ends. CDR3 nucleotide sequence: TGTGCCAGCGTAAACCTAATCCATGAGCAGTTCTTC. Translating it yields CASVNLIHEQFF.

V and J are TRBV4-2 and TRBJ1-2; a weak D match, TRBD1 (6 bases). Germline CDR1 reads LGHNA; CDR2 reads YNFKEQ. The CDR3 is made up of 15 amino acids. With 0 bases removed from V and 5 bases from J, the gap between germline ends came to 13 bases. This chain's CDR3 is CASSQDGGLTYGYTF. CDR3 nucleotides: TGTGCCAGCAGCCAAGATGGGGGGCTGACGTATGGCTACACCTTC.

The CDR3: CASSPSGDRKAFF. Here the CDR3 DNA reads TGTGCCAGCAGCCCTTCAGGGGACCGCAAAGCTTTCTTT. The J gene is TRBJ1-1, the V gene TRBV14; D may be TRBD1 (6 bases). The CDR3 length is 13 residues. Germline CDR1 SGHDN, CDR2 FVKESK. Trimming removed 4 bases from V and 9 bases from J, with 15 bases in between.

This clone showed up many times. This rearrangement joins TRBV19 to TRBJ1-2, with no clear D. Per germline, CDR1 LNHDA and CDR2 SQIVND (reference sequence). The CDR3 spans 15 residues. The V and J ends lost 6 bases and 1 base respectively, with 15 bases between them. CDR3 nucleotides: TGTGCCAGTAGCCCAGGCGGGCAGATTAACTATGGCTACACCTTC. It is translated as CASSPGGQINYGYTF.

This chain connects TRBV5-4 to TRBJ1-2; 7 bases agree with TRBD1. The CDR3 sequence is 15 residues long. Germline values: CDR1 SGHNT, CDR2 YYREEE (reference sequence). Losses at the gene ends were 3 bases for V and 3 bases for J; bases not matched to a gene: 8. DNA for the CDR3: TGTGCCAGCAGCTCTATTACAGGGGCCTACTATGGCTACACCTTC. This codes for CASSSITGAYYGYTF.

V gene TRBV7-8 combines with J gene TRBJ1-1; D gene ambiguous. Trimming stripped 2 bases from V and 0 bases from J, with 7 bases between. Germline loops: CDR1 SGHVS, CDR2 FQNEAQ. CDR3 length: 14 residues. CDR3 nucleotide sequence: TGTGCCAGCAGCTTACCGGGCCTGAACACTGAAGCTTTCTTT. Translating gives CASSLPGLNTEAFF.

V is TRBV18 and J is TRBJ1-5; D ambiguous. CDR3 size: 14 residues. Germline CDR1 and CDR2: KGHSH and LQKENI. Deletions cut 6 bases from V and 4 bases from J, with 13 bases between. Here the CDR3 reads CASSYRQGNQPQHF. CDR3 DNA: TGTGCCAGCTCCTACCGGCAAGGGAATCAGCCCCAGCATTTT.

The chain uses TRBV5-6 and TRBJ2-7, with a tentative D call TRBD1 (6 bases). Germline lookup yields CDR1 SGHDT and CDR2 YYEEEE. With 4 bases removed from V and 1 base from J, the gap between germline ends came to 15 bases. The CDR3 totals 15 residues. CDR3 sequence (DNA): TGTGCCAGCAGCCTAGAAACAGGGAGTTCCTACGAGCAGTACTTC. This gives the protein CASSLETGSSYEQYF.

The CDR3 bases are TGCAGCGTTGGGTTGCCGGGGAAAATTGGAAACACCATATATTTT. Amino acids: CSVGLPGKIGNTIYF. The chain employs TRBV29-1 and TRBJ1-3, with D hard to call. Trimming removed 4 bases from V and 3 bases from J, with 16 bases in between. The CDR3 has 15 residues. Germline CDR1 is SQVTM and CDR2 is ANQGSEA.

The chain recombines TRBV6-5 with TRBJ1-2; D is possibly TRBD1 (6 bases). V was pared by 4 bases and J by 6 bases, with 15 bases between. The CDR3 contains 14 residues. Germline loops: CDR1 MNHEY, CDR2 SVGAGI. The CDR3, as DNA: TGTGCCAGCAGTTCTAGGACAGAAAGCCATGGCTACACCTTC. Its protein is CASSSRTESHGYTF.

The J gene is TRBJ2-3, the V gene TRBV14, with TRBD1 as a possible D gene (5 bases). This CDR3 has 15 residues. Trimming left V 4 bases short and J 2 bases short, with 13 bases between. The germline CDR1 and CDR2 sequences are SGHDN and FVKESK. CDR3 DNA: TGTGCCAGCAGCCTGCGACAGTTAAACACAGATACGCAGTATTTT. Encoded protein: CASSLRQLNTDTQYF.

The chain joins TRBV2 to TRBJ1-6; a possible D gene is TRBD1 (5 bases). Germline V gene lookup returns CDR1 SNHLY and CDR2 FYNNEI. The V gene lost 5 bases and the J gene lost 6 bases, with 14 bases spanning the gap. CDR3 size: 15 residues. Here the CDR3 reads CASSLQEAGNSPLHF. CDR3 bases: TGTGCCAGCAGTTTACAGGAGGCGGGTAATTCACCCCTCCACTTT.

The chain couples TRBV7-9 to TRBJ2-1, with 7 bases matching TRBD2. The CDR3 has 16 amino acids. Losses at the gene ends were 5 bases for V and 0 bases for J; bases not matched to a gene: 7. CDR1 and CDR2 from the germline V gene are SEHNR and FQNEAQ (reference sequence). Here the CDR3 DNA reads TGTGCCAGCAGCCCGGGGGGATCAAGCTCCTACAATGAGCAGTTCTTC. Translation gives CASSPGGSSSYNEQFF.

The V and J genes are TRBV12-3 or TRBV12-4 and TRBJ1-4; the D is unclear. V was pared by 2 bases and J by 8 bases, with 3 bases between. The CDR3 is 11 residues long. The DNA of the CDR3 is TGTGCCAGCAGTTTATTCGAAAAACTGTTTTTT. Amino acid sequence: CASSLFEKLFF.

This sequence joins TRBV2 and TRBJ1-1; D call uncertain. The CDR3 contains 12 residues. The V end lost 3 bases, the J end lost 4 bases, and 6 bases lay between the germline ends. CDR1 SNHLY and CDR2 FYNNEI come from the germline V gene. CDR3 amino acids: CASSDYGTEAFF. Written as DNA, the CDR3 is TGTGCCAGCAGTGACTACGGCACTGAAGCTTTCTTT. The full variable domain, rest sourced from reference TRBV2 and TRBJ1-1, is EPEVTQTPSHQVTQMGQEVILRCVPISNHLYFYWYRQILGQKVEFLVSFYNNEISEKSEIFDDQFSVERPDGSNFTLKIRSTKLEDSAMYFCASSDYGTEAFFGQGTRLTVV.

The chain employs TRBV4-1 and TRBJ1-5; D is unclear. Trimming removed 0 bases from V and 1 base from J, with 13 bases in between. Germline CDR1 and CDR2: MGHRA and YSYEKL. The CDR3 has 17 amino acids. The CDR3 is CASSQDRNRGSNQPQHF. CDR3 bases: TGCGCCAGCAGCCAAGATAGGAACCGCGGGAGCAATCAGCCCCAGCATTTT.

This clone was recorded only once. The chain employs TRBV20-1 and TRBJ1-6; D not resolved. With 4 bases removed from V and 14 bases from J, the gap between germline ends came to 12 bases. Per germline, CDR1 DFQATT and CDR2 SNEGSKA (reference sequence). The CDR3 is 11 residues long. CDR3 nucleotide sequence: TGCAGTGCTACCCTAGAGGGCACCCTCCACTTT. It yields the protein CSATLEGTLHF.

V and J are TRBV5-5 and TRBJ2-1, with a tentative D call TRBD1 (5 bases). The V gene lost 0 bases and the J gene lost 0 bases, with 10 bases spanning the gap. Germline V gene lookup returns CDR1 SGHKS and CDR2 YYEKEE (reference sequence). This CDR3 is 16 amino acids long. CDR3 in DNA: TGTGCCAGCAGCTTGGTCGGTAGGGGCTCCTACAATGAGCAGTTCTTC. It specifies CASSLVGRGSYNEQFF. The complete variable domain, with remaining parts taken from reference TRBV5-5 and TRBJ2-1, reads DAGVTQSPTHLIKTRGQQVTLRCSPISGHKSVSWYQQVLGQGPQFIFQYYEKEERGRGNFPDRFSARQFPNYSSELNVNALLLGDSALYLCASSLVGRGSYNEQFFGPGTRLTVL.

The chain uses TRBV7-9 and TRBJ2-7, with 9 nucleotides matching TRBD1. In germline, CDR1 is SEHNR, CDR2 FQNEAQ (reference sequence). The CDR3 covers 16 residues. V dropped 0 bases and J dropped 3; count of bases not matched to a gene: 6. Here the CDR3 reads CASSLAGTGIRYEQYF. CDR3 DNA: TGTGCCAGCAGCTTAGCGGGGACAGGGATTCGCTACGAGCAGTACTTC. Variable domain in full (rest from reference TRBV7-9 and TRBJ2-7): DTGVSQNPRHKITKRGQNVTFRCDPISEHNRLYWYRQTLGQGPEFLTYFQNEAQLEKSRLLSDRFSAERPKGSFSTLEIQRTEQGDSAMYLCASSLAGTGIRYEQYFGPGTRLTVT.

V usage is TRBV3-1 (or the pseudogene TRBV3-2) and J usage is TRBJ1-4; D is unclear. Trimming removed 6 bases from V and 2 bases from J, with 13 bases in between. The CDR3 is made up of 15 amino acids. Germline CDR1 is LGHDT and CDR2 is YNNKEL (reference sequence). The CDR3 DNA is TGTGCCAGCAGTAGGAAGGGAGCTACTAATGAAAAACTGTTTTTT. Encoded protein: CASSRKGATNEKLFF.

The chain is built from TRBV4-1 and TRBJ2-2; possibly TRBD2 for D (5 bases). This CDR3 comprises 16 residues. V was clipped by 1 base and J by 4 bases, with 13 bases between them. Germline loops: CDR1 MGHRA, CDR2 YSYEKL. The CDR3 nucleotides are TGCGCCAGCAGCCAAGGGGGAAAAAGCGGCACCGGGGAGCTGTTTTTT. Translation gives CASSQGGKSGTGELFF.

This chain links TRBV6-2 or TRBV6-3 with TRBJ1-2; D is undetermined. V was trimmed by 4 bases and J by 8 bases, leaving 17 bases between them. There are 14 residues in the CDR3. The germline V gene has CDR1 MNHEY and CDR2 SVGEGT. CDR3 nucleotides: TGTGCCAGCAGTTGGGTCCTCGAAACCTACGGCTACACCTTC. Encoded protein: CASSWVLETYGYTF.

The rearrangement links TRBV2 to TRBJ2-7; D is possibly TRBD1 or TRBD2 (5 bases each). Trimming left V 7 bases short and J 2 bases short, with 15 bases between. Germline V gene data show CDR1 as SNHLY and CDR2 as FYNNEI. The CDR3 totals 14 residues. This chain's CDR3 is CASMGVVLPYEQYF. CDR3 sequence (DNA): TGTGCCAGCATGGGGGTAGTTCTCCCCTACGAGCAGTACTTC.

Worth noting for this clone: Within the sample, other DNA sequences also encode this same CDR3. The chain employs TRBV6-5 and TRBJ1-1; tentatively, D is TRBD1 (6 bases). V gave up 4 bases and J gave up 3 bases, with 9 bases separating them. The CDR3 runs 13 residues. In germline, CDR1 is MNHEY, CDR2 SVGAGI. In nucleotides, the CDR3 is TGTGCCAGCAGTTCACAGGGATACACTGAAGCTTTCTTT. Amino acid sequence: CASSSQGYTEAFF.

This clone was counted once. This chain joins TRBV4-1 and TRBJ1-4; 7 nucleotides agree with TRBD1. The CDR3 is 16 amino acids. Germline V gives CDR1 MGHRA, CDR2 YSYEKL. V was clipped by 3 bases and J by 3 bases; unmatched bases: 7. CDR3 amino acids: CASSHRQGDPNEKLFF. The CDR3 DNA sequence: TGCGCCAGCAGCCACCGACAGGGAGACCCTAATGAAAAACTGTTTTTT.

Here the CDR3 DNA reads TGTGCCAGCAGCACGAGACCACCAGGATACGAGCAGTACTTC. Translated: CASSTRPPGYEQYF. The chain joins TRBV5-4 to TRBJ2-7; unclear D gene. The germline V gene has CDR1 SGHNT and CDR2 YYREEE (reference sequence). Trimming removed 4 bases from V and 4 bases from J, with 15 bases in between. This CDR3 is built from 14 residues.

The rearrangement joins TRBV29-1 to TRBJ2-1; D gene unclear. Germline CDR1 and CDR2: SQVTM and ANQGSEA. There are 13 residues in the CDR3. Between the trimmed V and J ends, which lost 4 bases and 0 bases, there was a span of 7 bases. This CDR3 reads CSVGVGSYNEQFF. The CDR3 coding sequence is TGCAGCGTTGGGGTTGGCTCCTACAATGAGCAGTTCTTC.

V and J are TRBV7-9 and TRBJ1-1; D is possibly TRBD1 (6 bases). Germline V gene data show CDR1 as SEHNR and CDR2 as FQNEAQ (reference sequence). CDR3 length equals 14 residues. Trimming shortened V by 3 bases and J by 1 base, and 9 bases separated the two germline ends. The CDR3 loop reads CASSFRGQNTEAFF. For the CDR3, the DNA is TGTGCCAGCAGCTTCAGGGGCCAGAACACTGAAGCTTTCTTT.

The V and J genes are TRBV15 and TRBJ1-6; no clear D. Trimming stripped 0 bases from V and 5 bases from J, with 5 bases between. Germline CDR1 is LNHNV and CDR2 is YYDKDF (reference sequence). There are 14 residues in the CDR3. The CDR3 DNA sequence: TGTGCCACCAGCAGAGAAATTAATAATTCACCCCTCCACTTT. Translating gives CATSREINNSPLHF.

The rearrangement links TRBV2 to TRBJ2-5; possibly TRBD2 for D (5 bases). CDR3 length equals 12 residues. Germline CDR1 is SNHLY and CDR2 is FYNNEI. The V end lost 4 bases, the J end lost 4 bases, and 7 bases lay between the germline ends. The CDR3 protein is CASSALVETQYF. The CDR3 DNA reads as TGTGCCAGCAGTGCACTAGTAGAGACCCAGTACTTC.